This passage covers 22 T cell receptor beta chains from one sample sequenced in a study of cytomegalovirus exposure and HLA in healthy donors. The primer mix had 60 Vbeta and 13 Jbeta primers. Generated by immunoSEQ multiplex PCR, the TCRdb table keeps only in-frame clones and is missing some. The data hold some 190,000 clones, with about 80% observed a single time. Material for sequencing was PBMCs. These receptors originate from a man aged 18 to 30 in good health and CMV-seronegative.

This chain connects TRBV4-1 to TRBJ2-3; weak D call: TRBD2 (6 bases). Germline lookup yields CDR1 MGHRA and CDR2 YSYEKL. The CDR3 loop spans 17 amino acids. Trimming cost V 1 base and J 6 bases, with 20 bases left between them. The CDR3 reads CASSQGSGGRRWDTQYF. Written as DNA, the CDR3 is TGCGCCAGCAGCCAAGGTAGCGGCGGCCGCCGCTGGGATACGCAGTATTTT.

This chain joins TRBV6-5 and TRBJ1-4, with TRBD1 matching over 9 bases. Germline trimming cut 2 bases from V and 2 bases from J; bases unmatched to any gene: 3. The CDR3 sequence is 16 residues long. CDR1 is MNHEY, CDR2 SVGAGI, per germline. The CDR3 DNA is TGTGCCAGCAGTTACCAACAGGGGGCCACTAATGAAAAACTGTTTTTT. Residues: CASSYQQGATNEKLFF.

The rearrangement links TRBV15 to TRBJ1-2; tentative D call: TRBD1 (5 bases). Trimming took off 0 bases at V and 5 bases at J, with 13 bases between the two ends. Germline V gene lookup returns CDR1 LNHNV and CDR2 YYDKDF (reference sequence). The CDR3 extends over 15 amino acids. CDR3 residues: CATSRDYDSQYGYTF. Written as DNA, the CDR3 is TGTGCCACCAGCAGAGACTACGACAGCCAATATGGCTACACCTTC.

The V gene is TRBV5-1, the J gene TRBJ2-1; 7 bases are a match to TRBD2. V was clipped by 2 bases and J by 5 bases; unmatched bases: 10. This CDR3 has 16 amino acids. Germline CDR1 and CDR2: SGHRS and YFSETQ. CDR3: CASSFVGGVGDNEQFF. The CDR3 DNA sequence: TGCGCCAGCAGCTTTGTGGGGGGGGTCGGCGACAATGAGCAGTTCTTC.

The CDR3 DNA follows: TGTGCCAGTAGTATGGGCGGGCACGTTACTGGGGCCAACGTCCTGACTTTC. Protein: CASSMGGHVTGANVLTF. The V call is TRBV19, the J call TRBJ2-6, with D perhaps matching TRBD2 (5 bases). Trimming stripped 3 bases from V and 2 bases from J, with 14 bases between. There are 17 residues in the CDR3. The V gene's germline CDR1 is LNHDA and CDR2 SQIVND (reference sequence). Full variable domain (rest looked up from reference TRBV19 and TRBJ2-6): DGGITQSPKYLFRKEGQNVTLSCEQNLNHDAMYWYRQDPGQGLRLIYYSQIVNDFQKGDIAEGYSVSREKKESFPLTVTSAQKNPTAFYLCASSMGGHVTGANVLTFGAGSRLTVL.

This clone was counted only a few times. J is TRBJ2-7 and V is TRBV30; no firm D call. Germline values: CDR1 GTSNPN, CDR2 SVGIG (reference sequence). V was pared by 0 bases and J by 4 bases, with 7 bases between. There are 12 residues in the CDR3. The CDR3 protein is CAWSVQHYEQYF. The CDR3 bases are TGTGCCTGGAGTGTACAGCATTACGAGCAGTACTTC.

This sequence joins TRBV20-1 and TRBJ1-3; D unclear. This CDR3 comprises 11 residues. The V end lost 8 bases, the J end lost 5 bases, and 10 bases lay between the germline ends. CDR1 DFQATT and CDR2 SNEGSKA come from the germline V gene (reference sequence). The CDR3 here is CSIFSRNTIYF. The CDR3 bases are TGCAGTATCTTTAGCAGAAACACCATATATTTT.

This clone was seen only a few times. The gene calls are TRBV7-9 and TRBJ1-2, with no clear D. V lost 1 base and J 4 bases, leaving 10 bases between the germline ends. The germline gives CDR1 SEHNR, CDR2 FQNEAQ (reference sequence). CDR3 length: 14 amino acids. As DNA, the CDR3 is TGTGCCAGCAGCTTAGGAGGGATTCTCTATGGCTACACCTTC. It specifies CASSLGGILYGYTF.

The rearrangement links TRBV20-1 to TRBJ2-1; D perhaps matches TRBD1 (6 bases). Germline CDR1 reads DFQATT; CDR2 reads SNEGSKA (reference sequence). Trimming removed 5 bases at V and 10 bases at J, with 12 bases between. The CDR3 totals 11 residues. The CDR3 DNA sequence: TGCAGTGCTGGCCGGGACATCGAGCAGTTCTTC. As protein: CSAGRDIEQFF.

The chain joins TRBV5-4 to TRBJ2-6, with 9 bases lining up with TRBD1. This CDR3 has 18 amino acids. J lost 0 bases, V lost 4 bases, and 8 bases had no gene match. Germline assignment: CDR1 SGHNT and CDR2 YYREEE (reference sequence). CDR3 nucleotides: TGTGCCAGCAGCCAAAGGACAGGGGTGGCCTCTGGGGCCAACGTCCTGACTTTC. It codes for CASSQRTGVASGANVLTF.

This clone was seen more than once but under ten times. This CDR3 reads CASSIRDRGPYGYTF. DNA of the CDR3: TGTGCCAGCAGCATCCGGGACAGGGGGCCCTATGGCTACACCTTC. The chain employs TRBV9 and TRBJ1-2; TRBD1 matches at 12 bases. CDR3 length: 15 amino acids. The germline V gene encodes CDR1 SGDLS and CDR2 YYNGEE. With 4 bases clipped from V and 4 bases from J, the junction kept 5 bases outside the gene matches.

This clone was found a few times. The chain recombines TRBV18 with TRBJ1-2, with 7 bases that match TRBD1. The CDR3 is made up of 18 amino acids. The V segment lost 6 bases and the J segment 4 bases; nucleotides outside the gene matches: 20. The V gene's germline CDR1 is KGHSH and CDR2 LQKENI. The DNA for the CDR3 is TGTGCCAGCTCCCCTGGACGTCCCGGGGAGACAGGGCCCTATGGCTACACCTTC. Its translation: CASSPGRPGETGPYGYTF.

This clone has just one count. V and J are TRBV6-5 and TRBJ2-1; 7 bases are shared with TRBD1. Germline lookup yields CDR1 MNHEY and CDR2 SVGAGI. The CDR3 is 15 amino acids. V lost 0 bases, J lost 8 bases, and 7 bases stayed unmatched. The CDR3 DNA follows: TGTGCCAGCAGTTACTCGACGGGACAGCCCTATGAGCAGTTCTTC. This translates into CASSYSTGQPYEQFF.

The chain uses TRBV27 and TRBJ2-3; 9 bases agree with TRBD1. The CDR3 contains 12 residues. Germline V gene sequence: CDR1 MNHEY, CDR2 SMNVEV (reference sequence). Losses at the gene ends were 9 bases for V and 14 bases for J; bases not matched to a gene: 12. The CDR3 DNA reads as TGTGCCAGGGACAGGGGCCGTAGCGGTGGGTATTTT. As protein: CARDRGRSGGYF.

CDR3 sequence (DNA): TGTGCCAGCAGCGTAGCAGGACTAGCGGGTAGGAATGAGCAGTTCTTC. Translated, it gives CASSVAGLAGRNEQFF. The chain uses TRBV9 and TRBJ2-1, with 11 bases matching TRBD2. CDR3 length: 16 residues. V dropped 0 bases and J dropped 7; count of bases not matched to a gene: 6. CDR1 is SGDLS, CDR2 YYNGEE, per germline.

The V gene is TRBV19, the J gene TRBJ2-2, with D perhaps TRBD1 (5 bases). With 7 bases removed from V and 0 bases from J, the gap between germline ends came to 9 bases. Germline V gene sequence: CDR1 LNHDA, CDR2 SQIVND (reference sequence). The CDR3 runs 14 residues. The CDR3 nucleotides are TGTGCCAGTATTCCAGGGACGAACACCGGGGAGCTGTTTTTT. Its translation is CASIPGTNTGELFF. The full variable domain, in which reference TRBV19 and TRBJ2-2 provide the parts outside the CDR3, is DGGITQSPKYLFRKEGQNVTLSCEQNLNHDAMYWYRQDPGQGLRLIYYSQIVNDFQKGDIAEGYSVSREKKESFPLTVTSAQKNPTAFYLCASIPGTNTGELFFGEGSRLTVL.

The V call is TRBV28, the J call TRBJ1-2, with TRBD1 identical over 9 bases. Germline assignment: CDR1 MDHEN and CDR2 SYDVKM. CDR3 length: 15 amino acids. The J segment lost 7 bases and the V segment lost 8 bases, leaving 14 bases of the junction unmatched. In DNA, the CDR3 is TGTGCCAGCTCTACCCCGGGACAGGGTTCGGGTGGCTACACCTTC. Translated: CASSTPGQGSGGYTF.

This chain connects TRBV15 to TRBJ2-1, with 13 bases fitting TRBD2. Germline CDR1 reads LNHNV; CDR2 reads YYDKDF (reference sequence). V lost 3 bases, J lost 8 bases, and 4 bases stayed unmatched. CDR3 length equals 15 residues. CDR3 sequence (DNA): TGTGCCACCAGCAGTACTAGCGGGGGGGCCGATGAGCAGTTCTTC. As protein: CATSSTSGGADEQFF. Looking up the rest from reference TRBV15 and TRBJ2-1 gives the full variable domain: DAMVIQNPRYQVTQFGKPVTLSCSQTLNHNVMYWYQQKSSQAPKLLFHYYDKDFNNEADTPDNFQSRRPNTSFCFLDIRSPGLGDTAMYLCATSSTSGGADEQFFGPGTRLTVL.

The chain links TRBV27 to TRBJ1-6, with D perhaps TRBD1 (5 bases). Germline V lookup: CDR1 MNHEY, CDR2 SMNVEV (reference sequence). V lost 3 bases to trimming and J lost 9 bases, with 9 bases between them. The CDR3 loop spans 13 amino acids. CDR3 nucleotides: TGTGCCAGCAGTTTGTCAGGGCCTTCACCCCTCCACTTT. Residues: CASSLSGPSPLHF.

The chain has TRBV4-3 and TRBJ1-2; weak D call: TRBD1 (5 bases). Germline V lookup: CDR1 LGHNA, CDR2 YSLEER. This CDR3 has 16 residues. Trimming stripped 0 bases from V and 8 bases from J, with 19 bases between. The CDR3 region is CASSQDLGQDAGGYTF. CDR3 sequence (DNA): TGCGCCAGCAGCCAAGATTTGGGGCAGGACGCAGGAGGCTACACCTTC.

This clone turned up a few times. At one of its ends the junction is not consistent with the germline gene, which may arise from a read error. The rearrangement uses TRBV6-1 and TRBJ1-2, with D perhaps matching TRBD1 (5 bases). The CDR3 has 11 amino acids. The germline V gene has CDR1 MNHNS and CDR2 SASEGT. The CDR3 protein is CASNWGGTSFF. In nucleotides, the CDR3 is TGTGCCAGCAATTGGGGCGGAACGTCTTTTTTC.

This clone has only a few counts. CDR3 amino acids: CASSIGGTRVCEAFF. CDR3 nucleotide sequence: TGTGCCAGTAGTATAGGAGGGACTCGGGTTTGTGAAGCTTTCTTT. The genes are TRBV19 and TRBJ1-1; weak D call: TRBD1 (5 bases). This CDR3 has 15 residues. Germline CDR1 and CDR2: LNHDA and SQIVND (reference sequence). V was clipped by 1 base and J by 7 bases, with 16 bases between them. Supplemented by reference TRBV19 and TRBJ1-1, the full variable domain reads DGGITQSPKYLFRKEGQNVTLSCEQNLNHDAMYWYRQDPGQGLRLIYYSQIVNDFQKGDIAEGYSVSREKKESFPLTVTSAQKNPTAFYLCASSIGGTRVCEAFFGQGTRLTVV.